One and the same sample provided the 23 T cell receptor beta chains below, sequenced in a study of T cell changes during pregnancy in multiple sclerosis. TCRdb keeps only in-frame clones here, not all; method: immunoSEQ multiplex PCR. In the table there are 60,000 or so clones, roughly 89% of which are singletons. What was sequenced was peripheral blood from another person, used as feeder cells. These TCRs come from a human donor whose cells served as feeder cells for cultures in a pregnancy study.

This chain uses TRBV4-1 with TRBJ2-1; 12 bases line up with TRBD2. The trim removed 8 bases at V and 9 bases at J, leaving 17 bases unmatched. The CDR3 is 17 residues long. CDR1 is MGHRA and CDR2 is YSYEKL in the germline V gene. CDR3 amino acids: CASGGTRTSGMGSEQFF. The CDR3 DNA sequence: TGCGCCAGCGGAGGGACACGGACTAGCGGGATGGGTAGTGAGCAGTTCTTC.

This clone was recorded a few times. The chain recombines TRBV9 with TRBJ1-2; TRBD1 matches 8 bases. The trim removed 0 bases at V and 6 bases at J, leaving 7 bases unmatched. This CDR3 region has 15 residues. In germline, CDR1 is SGDLS, CDR2 YYNGEE. The CDR3 reads CASSVEPGGSDGYTF. The CDR3, as DNA: TGTGCCAGCAGCGTAGAGCCAGGGGGCTCCGATGGCTACACCTTC.

J is TRBJ2-5 and V is TRBV6-5; maybe TRBD2 (6 bases). This CDR3 is 13 amino acids long. Germline V CDR1 and CDR2: MNHEY, SVGAGI. Trimming left V 2 bases short and J 4 bases short, with 8 bases between. The CDR3, as DNA: TGTGCCAGCAGTTACCCCGGGGGAGAGACCCAGTACTTC. This gives the protein CASSYPGGETQYF.

This rearrangement joins TRBV4-1 to TRBJ1-1, with TRBD1 matching 7 bases. The CDR3 has 18 residues. V gave up 1 base and J gave up 0 bases; unmatched junction bases: 11. The germline CDR1 and CDR2 sequences are MGHRA and YSYEKL. The CDR3 sequence: CASSQGPHRGTMNTEAFF. CDR3 nucleotides: TGCGCCAGCAGCCAAGGGCCTCACAGGGGAACCATGAACACTGAAGCTTTCTTT.

In its sample, this clone was seen once. The chain links TRBV30 to TRBJ2-2; weak D call: TRBD1 (5 bases). Germline V gene data show CDR1 as GTSNPN and CDR2 as SVGIG (reference sequence). The length of the CDR3 is 15 residues. V was clipped by 7 bases and J by 0 bases, with 15 bases between them. CDR3 sequence (DNA): TGTGCCTCAACAGCAAGGGGCCCGAACACCGGGGAGCTGTTTTTT. Encoded protein: CASTARGPNTGELFF.

The chain recombines TRBV18 with TRBJ1-1, with 7 bases matching TRBD1. The CDR3 consists of 14 residues. V shed 3 bases and J 2 bases; nucleotides not matched to a gene: 3. CDR1 is KGHSH, CDR2 LQKENI, per germline. As DNA, the CDR3 is TGTGCCAGCTCACCCGGACAGGCCAACACTGAAGCTTTCTTT. Amino acids: CASSPGQANTEAFF.

The chain has TRBV10-3 and TRBJ2-5; unclear D gene. V was shortened by 2 bases and J by 1 base, with 5 bases between the two germline ends. Per the germline V gene, CDR1 is ENHRY and CDR2 is SYGVKD. The CDR3 has 13 residues. CDR3 in amino acids: CAISETVQETQYF. The CDR3 DNA reads as TGTGCCATCAGTGAGACAGTCCAAGAGACCCAGTACTTC.

For the CDR3, the DNA is TGTGCCAGCAGTTGGGGAGGCAATCAGCCCCAGCATTTT. It yields the protein CASSWGGNQPQHF. The gene calls are TRBV27 and TRBJ1-5, with no clear D. Per the germline V gene, CDR1 is MNHEY and CDR2 is SMNVEV (reference sequence). This CDR3 is 13 amino acids long. Trimming removed 4 bases at V and 2 bases at J, with 6 bases between.

The rearrangement links TRBV9 to TRBJ1-5; possible D gene TRBD1, 6 bases. The CDR3 length is 14 residues. Trimming took off 3 bases at V and 7 bases at J, with 14 bases between the two ends. Germline CDR1 is SGDLS and CDR2 is YYNGEE. The CDR3, as DNA: TGTGCCAGCAGCGAGGGGGGTATAGGGCAGCCCCAGCATTTT. Translation: CASSEGGIGQPQHF.

In nucleotides, the CDR3 is TGTGCCAGCTCACCGTGGGGGCAGGGAGGCCCCGGGGAGCTGTTTTTT. Its translation is CASSPWGQGGPGELFF. The chain joins TRBV18 to TRBJ2-2; D assignment may be TRBD1 or TRBD2 (6 bases each). The germline CDR1 and CDR2 sequences are KGHSH and LQKENI. The CDR3 extends over 16 amino acids. V was cut by 3 bases and J by 6 bases, with 17 bases left in between. The variable domain in full, completed from reference TRBV18 and TRBJ2-2, reads NAGVMQNPRHLVRRRGQEARLRCSPMKGHSHVYWYRQLPEEGLKFMVYLQKENIIDESGMPKERFSAEFPKEGPSILRIQQVVRGDSAAYFCASSPWGQGGPGELFFGEGSRLTVL.

The V and J genes are TRBV6-1 and TRBJ2-3, with 8 bases identical to TRBD2. The germline CDR1 and CDR2 sequences are MNHNS and SASEGT. There are 17 residues in the CDR3. Losses at the gene ends were 2 bases for V and 0 bases for J; bases not matched to a gene: 7. The CDR3 spells CASSERVSGTSTDTQYF. The DNA of the CDR3 is TGTGCCAGCAGTGAACGGGTTAGCGGGACTAGCACAGATACGCAGTATTTT.

This chain connects TRBV7-2 to TRBJ1-3; TRBD1 agrees at 7 bases. Germline V CDR1 and CDR2: SGHTA, FQGNSA. Trimming at V came to 5 bases and at J to 0 bases, leaving 7 bases not matched to a gene. This CDR3 has 16 residues. The DNA of the CDR3 is TGTGCCAGCAGCGTTCCTTCAGGGGGCTCTGGAAACACCATATATTTT. Translated, it gives CASSVPSGGSGNTIYF. The full variable domain, completed using reference TRBV7-2 and TRBJ1-3, is GAGVSQSPSNKVTEKGKDVELRCDPISGHTALYWYRQSLGQGLEFLIYFQGNSAPDKSGLPSDRFSAERTGGSVSTLTIQRTQQEDSAVYLCASSVPSGGSGNTIYFGEGSWLTVV.

The rearrangement links TRBV7-8 to TRBJ1-5; D might be TRBD1 (6 bases). The CDR3 contains 15 residues. Germline values: CDR1 SGHVS, CDR2 FQNEAQ. V was pared by 3 bases and J by 7 bases, with 16 bases between. CDR3 sequence: CASSFDTGSRQPQHF. The CDR3 DNA follows: TGTGCCAGCAGCTTCGATACAGGGTCTCGACAGCCCCAGCATTTT.

The chain employs TRBV27 and TRBJ2-1; 7 bases are a match to TRBD2. Germline assignment: CDR1 MNHEY and CDR2 SMNVEV (reference sequence). This CDR3 has 15 amino acids. In DNA, the CDR3 is TGTACCATCTGGACGGGGGGTCGTAACTACAATGAGCAGTTCTTC. Its translation: CTIWTGGRNYNEQFF.

This rearrangement joins TRBV7-2 to TRBJ2-2; 9 positions agree with TRBD1. The V segment lost 5 bases and the J segment 4 bases; nucleotides outside the gene matches: 2. Looked up from germline, CDR1 is SGHTA and CDR2 is FQGNSA. The CDR3 loop spans 14 amino acids. For the CDR3, the DNA is TGTGCCAGCAGCCGGGACAGGGTCACCGGGGAGCTGTTTTTT. This sequence encodes CASSRDRVTGELFF.

The chain uses TRBV28 and TRBJ2-3; D might be TRBD2 (5 bases). The germline gives CDR1 MDHEN, CDR2 SYDVKM. Trimming shortened V by 6 bases and J by 6 bases, and 10 bases separated the two germline ends. The CDR3 length is 12 residues. The CDR3: CASRTPGDTQYF. The CDR3 DNA reads as TGTGCCAGCAGGACGCCGGGGGATACGCAGTATTTT.

The rearrangement joins TRBV7-5 to TRBJ1-4; the D call TRBD1 from the table was never checked on the DNA. TRBV7-5 is tagged as a pseudogene. The CDR3 contains 21 residues. CDR3 sequence reads: CARSSKGWSHKDAATNEKLFF. Written as DNA, the CDR3 is TGTGCCAGAAGCTCGAAGGGGTGGTCCCATAAAGATGCCGCAACTAATGAAAAACTGTTTTTT.

CDR3 protein: CASSLGQNSYNEQFF. Written as DNA, the CDR3 is TGCGCCAGCAGCTTGGGACAGAACTCCTACAATGAGCAGTTCTTC. V gene TRBV5-1 combines with J gene TRBJ2-1; D is possibly TRBD1 (5 bases). This CDR3 comprises 15 residues. V lost 0 bases, J lost 0 bases, and 7 bases lay in between. Germline CDR1 reads SGHRS; CDR2 reads YFSETQ.

This chain uses TRBV19 with TRBJ2-1, with 9 nucleotides matching TRBD2. The CDR3 has 14 amino acids. The V gene end was trimmed by 2 bases and the J gene end by 10 bases; junction bases not matched to a gene: 6. The germline CDR1 and CDR2 sequences are LNHDA and SQIVND (reference sequence). The CDR3 reads CASSIRSGGSEQFF. The CDR3 DNA is TGTGCCAGTAGTATACGTAGCGGGGGATCCGAGCAGTTCTTC. Full variable domain (missing parts from reference TRBV19 and TRBJ2-1): DGGITQSPKYLFRKEGQNVTLSCEQNLNHDAMYWYRQDPGQGLRLIYYSQIVNDFQKGDIAEGYSVSREKKESFPLTVTSAQKNPTAFYLCASSIRSGGSEQFFGPGTRLTVL.

The chain uses TRBV6-5 and TRBJ2-7; TRBD1 matches 9 bases. The CDR3 extends over 14 amino acids. Germline assignment: CDR1 MNHEY and CDR2 SVGAGI. The junction had 6 bases not matched to a gene; V was cut back by 4 bases and J by 5 bases. DNA for the CDR3: TGTGCCAGCAGTTTTACAGGGGGCCTCAACGAGCAGTACTTC. Translating it yields CASSFTGGLNEQYF.

The V gene is TRBV10-3, the J gene TRBJ2-2; 11 positions agree with TRBD2. V was pared by 6 bases and J by 0 bases, with 6 bases of the junction left unmatched. In germline, CDR1 is ENHRY, CDR2 SYGVKD. The CDR3 runs to 17 residues. The CDR3 loop reads CAIRSTSGTANTGELFF. The CDR3 region has the DNA TGTGCCATCAGGTCGACTAGCGGGACTGCGAACACCGGGGAGCTGTTTTTT.

This clone was observed a single time. This chain links TRBV7-2 with TRBJ1-2; D gene unclear. The CDR3 covers 14 residues. The germline V gene encodes CDR1 SGHTA and CDR2 FQGNSA. Trimming pared 5 bases from V and 2 bases from J, leaving 12 bases between. The chain's CDR3 is CASSPGPANYGYTF. CDR3 DNA sequence: TGTGCCAGCAGCCCCGGACCAGCGAACTATGGCTACACCTTC.

J is TRBJ2-3 and V is TRBV7-3, with D possibly TRBD2 on 6 matching bases. CDR3 size: 13 residues. Germline V gene data show CDR1 as SGHTA and CDR2 as FQGTGA. Trimming removed 5 bases from V and 4 bases from J, with 10 bases in between. Here the CDR3 DNA reads TGTGCCAGCAGCCCCCCGGGGGCAGATACGCAGTATTTT. Translation gives CASSPPGADTQYF.